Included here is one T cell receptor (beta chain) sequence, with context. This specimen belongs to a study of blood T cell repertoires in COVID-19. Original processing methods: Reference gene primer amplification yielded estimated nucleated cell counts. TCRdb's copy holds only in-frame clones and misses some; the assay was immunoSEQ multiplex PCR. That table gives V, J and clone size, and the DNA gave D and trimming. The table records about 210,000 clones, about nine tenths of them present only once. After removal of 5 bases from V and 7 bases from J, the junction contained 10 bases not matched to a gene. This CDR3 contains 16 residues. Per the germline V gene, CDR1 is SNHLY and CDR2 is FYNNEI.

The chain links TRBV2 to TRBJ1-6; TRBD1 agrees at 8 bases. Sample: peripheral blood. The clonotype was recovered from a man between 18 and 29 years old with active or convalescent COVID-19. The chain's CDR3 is CASSPWTGSLNSPLHF. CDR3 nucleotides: TGTGCCAGCAGTCCTTGGACAGGGAGCCTAAATTCACCCCTCCACTTT.